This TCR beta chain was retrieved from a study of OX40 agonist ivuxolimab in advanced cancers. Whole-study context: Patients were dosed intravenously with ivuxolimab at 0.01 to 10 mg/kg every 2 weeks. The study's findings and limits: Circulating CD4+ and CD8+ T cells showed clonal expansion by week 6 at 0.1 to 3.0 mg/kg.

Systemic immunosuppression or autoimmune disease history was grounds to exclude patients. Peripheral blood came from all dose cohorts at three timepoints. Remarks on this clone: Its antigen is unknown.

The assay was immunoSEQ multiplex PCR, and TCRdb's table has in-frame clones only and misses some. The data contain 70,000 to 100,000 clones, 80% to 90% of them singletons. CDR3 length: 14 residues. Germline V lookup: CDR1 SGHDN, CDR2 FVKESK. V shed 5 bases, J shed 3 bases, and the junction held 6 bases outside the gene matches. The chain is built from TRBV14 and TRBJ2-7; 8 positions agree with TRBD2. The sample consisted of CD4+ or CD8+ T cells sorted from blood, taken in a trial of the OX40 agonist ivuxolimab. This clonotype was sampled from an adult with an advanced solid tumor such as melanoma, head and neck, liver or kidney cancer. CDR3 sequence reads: CASSWFGGGYEQYF. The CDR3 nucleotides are TGTGCCAGCAGCTGGTTCGGGGGGGGCTACGAGCAGTACTTC.